The text below deals with one TCR beta chain. Its antigen remains unidentified. Nothing much larger sits one base from this clone, and base qualities are not available. The data are from a study of cytomegalovirus exposure and HLA in healthy donors listed by TCRdb under 2017. For the study in its entirety: An earlier analysis of approximately 590 of the donors reported 276 Gb of sequence data and 117 million unique TCR beta sequences from 150 million to 200 million T cells. Roughly 310 gigabases of sequencing data and 70 million to 85 million unique TCR sequences were included in an early release covering several hundred HLA-typed donors. Among the roughly 410 genotyped donors, approximately 82% belonged to the genetic ancestry cluster associated with self-reported Caucasian donors. The aim of the study was to test whether cataloging public T cell receptors could identify signatures of past pathogen exposure. Using immunosequencing, the study profiled T cell repertoires from 666 subjects and related those repertoires to cytomegalovirus serostatus. Along with the approximately 700-subject first cohort, a separate validation cohort of more than 90 different subjects was used. To predict cytomegalovirus infection status, the study combined high-throughput TCR immunosequencing, statistical association of individual TCRs with disease status, and machine learning. In a later analysis, previously published TCR beta repertoires from 666 donors were re-analyzed and high-resolution HLA genotyping was added so that TCR occurrence patterns could be studied. The later analysis used no new phenotypic data to find candidate immune exposures, relying instead on TCR beta sequences and their occurrence across donors. An earlier analysis of around 640 of the donors used high-throughput TCR beta sequencing to judge whether each TCR beta V gene segment behaved as functional or pseudogenic. Donor age, sex, ethnicity and CMV serostatus were compiled together with the repertoire data. A later genetic analysis took genome-wide SNP genotypes for about 55% of the roughly 670 donors and used that subset as a discovery cohort. Every repertoire in the discovery cohort had been generated on one and the same sequencing platform. HLA typing covered class I and class II loci at four-digit resolution. The number of donors typed differed by locus, with roughly 620-630 for A, B, C, DRB1 and DQB1, more than 500 for DQA1, over 600 for DPA1, and some 440 for DPB1. Roughly 5 DR-DQ haplotypes were handled as single units for association and clustering, since linkage in the cohort was strong. Among about 410 genotyped donors of the cohort, an average of about 220,000 unique TCR beta nucleotide sequences was sequenced per donor, of which 15% to 20% were non-productive. Paper-wide results and their limitations: A later analysis found that HLA-associated TCR beta chains were more clonally expanded and had lower generation probabilities than equally common non-associated chains. This cohort had only TCR beta chains sequenced, and the lack of alpha or paired-chain data limited which features could be detected. A few of the identified cytomegalovirus-associated TCR beta chains were confirmed in vitro to be specific for cytomegalovirus antigens. A total of around 150 TCR beta chains were listed by the study as associated with cytomegalovirus. A group of highly shared sequence variants was considered likely to be a technical artifact of the sequencing pipeline. Because HLA typing was unavailable for some donors at each locus, only the typed subset was used in association tests. A later genetic analysis associated a missense DCLRE1C variant with V-gene and J-gene trimming of TCR beta chains, and an independent cohort replicated the association. Because counts were too low, roughly 18 rarely observed V segments, including chromosome 9 orphons, were left out of the earlier analysis of 500 to 750 of the donors. When HLA alleles, especially DR and DQ, strongly co-occurred, TCR associations were difficult to assign to individual alleles. Some IMGT-functional V segments, including TRBV6-2 and TRBV6-3, could not be told apart with the 87-base-pair reads, so those segments were excluded. The presence/absence analyses assumed that sequencing depth was roughly uniform across donors, and that assumption may not be true. Most TCR sequences were observed very rarely across donors, whereas some public TCRs were present in many individuals. It was suggested by the authors that the approach could potentially be generalized to other disease states and immunological phenotypes. A further reported finding was that TCR beta sequences accurately predicted the HLA-A and HLA-B alleles for most subjects in the first cohort. In a later analysis, most CMV-associated TCR beta chains were found to appear HLA-restricted, with HLA associations seemingly driven largely by CMV exposure. Compared with the approximately 720-donor mean, donors in an Asian-associated ancestry cluster had fewer N-insertions in productive TCRs, according to a later genetic analysis. Specific HLA alleles were associated with 15,000 to 20,000 TCR beta sequences at a false discovery rate of 0.05 in a later analysis. In an earlier analysis of 500 to 650 of the donors, most TCR beta V segments appeared in productive rearrangements about 87% or about 30% of the time, broadly matching IMGT annotations. According to a later analysis, parvovirus B19, influenza, CMV and Epstein-Barr virus appeared linked to several top co-occurrence clusters. In a later analysis, the rate of TCR association differed among HLA loci, with DRB1 alleles having the most associated TCRs and HLA-C alleles having the fewest. The classifier was reported to diagnose cytomegalovirus status with high specificity and sensitivity in both the original and validation cohorts. Linkage disequilibrium might explain the correlated functional status among segregating V segments, but an unknown experimental factor could not be ruled out. CMV serostatus was the only immune exposure information available for the cohort.

The library was prepared using the immunoSEQ multiplex PCR assay. The multiplex PCR relied on a mix of 60 forward primers for TCR Vbeta segments and 13 reverse primers for TCR Jbeta segments. A multiplex PCR assay on genomic DNA amplified the CDR3 region of rearranged TCR beta genes. Amplified TCR beta libraries were sequenced as 87-base-pair reads on the Illumina HiSeq System. In the authors' own workflow: A later analysis counted about 80 million unique TCR beta chains across the 640 or so repertoires, and about 10 million of these chains were shared by at least two donors. A nearest-neighbor algorithm error-corrected the raw reads and collapsed the reads into unique sequences, merging closely related sequences to remove PCR and sequencing errors. CDR3 sequences were aligned to IMGT reference sequences to assign V, D and J gene segments. For a sequence to be retained, at least a six-nucleotide match to both a V gene segment and a J gene segment was required. A rearrangement was called productive if the CDR3 had no stop codons and remained in frame with V and J, and every other rearrangement was called non-productive. Following IMGT convention, CDR3 was defined as the stretch from the second conserved V-encoded cysteine to the conserved J-encoded phenylalanine. Sequences without an unambiguous match to a single V gene segment were excluded from the earlier analysis of about 630 of the donors. An earlier analysis of 500 to 700 of the donors classified V segments as functional when productive rearrangements were above 56.7% and as segregating when the standard deviation between donors was above 5%. A statistical classification framework was built to diagnose cytomegalovirus status from the catalog of TCR beta chain sequences. A later analysis assigned V and J genes by comparing TCR nucleotide sequences with IMGT/GENE-DB human TR gene sequences. In a later analysis, CDR3 sequences and most-parsimonious VDJ recombination scenarios were assigned using the TCRdist pipeline. In a later analysis, each TCR beta chain was defined by its CDR3 amino acid sequence together with its V-gene family, and reads without a unique V-gene family were excluded. To address suspected cross-contamination and a sequencing artifact, a later analysis removed around 600 highly shared, low-generation-probability nucleotide sequences. In a later analysis, a clonal expansion index was calculated for each public chain from normalized within-repertoire ranks of inferred template counts. In a later analysis, generation probabilities were computed using a VDJ recombination model fitted to out-of-frame rearrangements, and the results were checked against IGoR. In a later analysis, hypergeometric tests were used to score TCR-TCR, TCR-HLA and TCR-CMV co-occurrence, with a repertoire-size bias correction applied to TCR pairs. In a later analysis, false discovery rates were estimated by permuting HLA or CMV assignments 20 times. In a later analysis, co-occurring TCRs were grouped using DBSCAN, and TCRdist sequence similarity was added for clustering within HLA-allele-positive subsets. Repertoires with fewer than 30,000 or more than 120,000 public chains were left out of co-occurrence clustering, as were four to six repertoires with anomalous nucleotide sharing. This immuneACCESS table, as held by TCRdb, lists in-frame sequences with V and J called but not all clones. Of the missing ones, under half trace to an unresolved V gene in checked studies; the others have no known cause. That table gives V, J and clone size, and the DNA gave D and trimming. Here the sample has some 160,000 clones; under 85% occur a single time. 1.5% to 2% of the sample rests with the top ten.

In total, over 600 healthy bone marrow donors made up the cohort. At the time of sampling, every cohort member was nominally healthy, though immune exposures that went unrecorded were likely present. The donor was CMV seronegative and was included in the group of 352 seronegative cohort members. Every donor gave a peripheral blood sample, and the peripheral blood mononuclear cells from that sample were used for TCR beta sequencing. The Qiagen DNeasy Blood Extraction Kit was used to extract genomic DNA from the blood cell samples. Taken from cysteine to phenylalanine, the CDR3 has 14 residues. The kept DNA is CDR3 alone, 42 bases in frame from the first base. Trimming at the junction amounts to 3 bases on V and 0 bases on J, and the germline ends lie 8 bases apart. CDR1 and CDR2 are read off the germline V gene (reference sequence) as MNHEY and SMNVEV.

Here the chain combines TRBV27 and TRBJ1-2; the D gene identity is not certain. The sample comprised PBMCs. This receptor was obtained from a woman aged 25-40 years in good health and CMV-seronegative. CDR3 reads: CASSLHRTNYGYTF. The DNA sequence is TGTGCCAGCAGTTTGCACAGAACTAACTATGGCTACACCTTC.